This TCR beta chain was obtained from a study of Graves' ophthalmopathy and Graves' hyperthyroidism. Study details: Peripheral blood was collected at initial diagnosis, before any treatment. Study-level results: Among expanded thyroid clonotypes above 0.001 frequency, most also occurred in blood.

Investigators amplified TCR beta CDR3 regions from RNA transcripts. HTBI primers were employed in first-round RT-PCR, then a second-round multiplex PCR followed. A single record per CDR3 protein comes from TCRdb applying MiXCR to the multiplex PCR reads. The sample consists of some 350,000 distinct CDR3 sequences, about 18% of them appearing once. The term stable hyperthyroidism indicated an absence of ophthalmopathy within 18 months of follow-up. Orbital computed tomography and thyroid ultrasound, along with TRAb, serum thyroxine and clinical symptoms, underpinned diagnosis. This clonotype was picked up many times. Its antigen is as yet unknown. Germline V CDR1 and CDR2: SGDLS, YYNGEE. The V end was cut by 4 bases, the J end by 1 base, with 8 bases between. The CDR3 length is 13 residues.

The sequenced material came from peripheral blood. The chain links TRBV9 to TRBJ1-1; D call uncertain. This sequence was found in an adult woman with stable Graves' hyperthyroidism. DNA of the CDR3: TGTGCCAGCAGCCCTCGACCGAACACTGAAGCTTTCTTT. This gives the protein CASSPRPNTEAFF.